This is a list of T cell receptor beta chains from one sample in a study of shared clonotypes between healthy human individuals. Assay: immunoSEQ multiplex PCR; the TCRdb copy retains only in-frame clones and omits some. The top ten clones hold about 12% of a sample with fewer than 700,000 clones, roughly four fifths of them seen once. The source material was PBMCs. These receptors originate from a woman aged 40 to 55 in good health. Some clones in this sample may be carry-over from other donors' samples. Each CDR3 is given with its conserved first and last residue. Fields, in order: J gene, V gene, D gene, clone size, CDR3 DNA, CDR3 protein. The D gene is left open where the match is weak. A row's size may be missing; if present it is once, few, many or a size class.

>TRBJ2-5|TRBV2|TRBD2|-
TGTGCCAGCAGTGGGGGTCCGGGACTAGCGGGGGACCAAGAGACCCAGTACTTC
CASSGGPGLAGDQETQYF
>TRBJ2-2|TRBV10-3|TRBD2|-
TGTGCCATCATGTTAGCGGGAGGAACCGGGGAGCTGTTTTTT
CAIMLAGGTGELFF
>TRBJ2-1|TRBV7-9|TRBD2|-
TGTGCCAGCAGCCCTCCGGGGGAGCGGGGGCAGTTCTTC
CASSPPGERGQFF
>TRBJ1-4|TRBV9|-|-
TGTGCCAGCAGCGTTCAGGGCGGGAGTGAAAAACTGTTTTTT
CASSVQGGSEKLFF
>TRBJ2-7|TRBV5-1|TRBD1|many
TGCGCCAGCAGCCTTATACCGGGACAGGGCGAGCAGTACTTC
CASSLIPGQGEQYF
>TRBJ2-3|TRBV19|-|-
TGTGCCAGTAGTATAACGGGTTCGGATACGCAGTATTTT
CASSITGSDTQYF
>TRBJ2-1|TRBV27|TRBD1|many
TGTGCCAGCAGTTTATCCCGGACAGGGGGCATGGAGTTCTTC
CASSLSRTGGMEFF
>TRBJ2-7|TRBV5-4|TRBD2|once
TGTGCCAGCAGCTTGGGGGTAGCGGGAGGAACCCGATCCTACGAGCAGTACTTC
CASSLGVAGGTRSYEQYF
>TRBJ2-7|TRBV28|TRBD1|few
TGTGCCAGCAGTACGGGACAGGGGTCCTACGAGCAGTACTTC
CASSTGQGSYEQYF
>TRBJ1-2|TRBV15|-|-
TGTGCCACCAGCAGAGTGGTGGGCCAGGGGAGCTATGGCTACACCTTC
CATSRVVGQGSYGYTF
>TRBJ1-3|TRBV2|-|few
TGTGCCAGCAGATTCATCTCTGGAAACACCATATATTTT
CASRFISGNTIYF
>TRBJ2-1|TRBV30|TRBD2|-
TGTGCCTGGAGGCCACCGGGACTAGCGCCAAATGAGCAGTTCTTC
CAWRPPGLAPNEQFF
>TRBJ2-7|TRBV7-8|TRBD2|-
TGTGCCAGCAGCTCTAGGGGGGTAGGGAGCGGGAGTGACGAGCAGTACTTC
CASSSRGVGSGSDEQYF
>TRBJ2-3|TRBV11-2|-|-
TGTGCCAGCAGCTCGGACGGGCAGTATTTT
CASSSDGQYF
>TRBJ2-2|TRBV11-3|-|-
TGTGCCAGCAGCCTCGACCCGGGGACCGGGGAGCTGTTTTTT
CASSLDPGTGELFF
>TRBJ1-2|TRBV10-3|-|-
TGTGCCATCAGTGAGTCGGGCACATCCTATGGCTACACCTTC
CAISESGTSYGYTF
>TRBJ1-2|TRBV9|-|-
TGTGCCAGCAGCGACAACTATGGCTACACCTTC
CASSDNYGYTF
>TRBJ2-2|TRBV19|-|once
TGTGCCAGTAGTAGGGATTATACCGGGGAGCTGTTTTTT
CASSRDYTGELFF
>TRBJ2-1|TRBV7-8|-|-
TGTGCCAGCAGCCGAGGGTTTACGAGATACAATGAGCAGTTCTTC
CASSRGFTRYNEQFF
>TRBJ1-2|TRBV18|-|-
TGTGCCAGCTCACCAGCGGACAAGAACTATGGCTACACCTTC
CASSPADKNYGYTF
>TRBJ1-2|TRBV30|-|many
TGTGCCTGGAGTGTCGGGTATGGCTACACCTTC
CAWSVGYGYTF
>TRBJ2-5|TRBV7-8|TRBD1|-
TGTGCCAGCAGCTCCGACAGGGGGTCTGCCTCGGAGACCCAGTACTTC
CASSSDRGSASETQYF
>TRBJ1-2|TRBV19|-|-
TGTGCCAGTAGGCCCCCCGGCACCAACTATGGCTACACCTTC
CASRPPGTNYGYTF
>TRBJ2-1|TRBV2|-|-
TGTGCCAGCCTCCGGAACAATGAGCAGTTCTTC
CASLRNNEQFF
>TRBJ2-3|TRBV11-2|-|once
TGTGCCAGCAGCGCGACTTCAGATACGCAGTATTTT
CASSATSDTQYF
>TRBJ2-1|TRBV9|TRBD2|-
TGTGCCAGCAGCGGTAGCGGGAGTGGTAACAATGAGCAGTTCTTC
CASSGSGSGNNEQFF
>TRBJ2-7|TRBV2|TRBD1|-
TGTGCCAGCAGTGAAACCCGACAGGGGTACGAGCAGTACTTC
CASSETRQGYEQYF
>TRBJ1-1|TRBV5-1|-|-
TGCGCCAGCAGCTTGGCTGGGCAGGGCACTGAAGCTTTCTTT
CASSLAGQGTEAFF
>TRBJ1-2|TRBV6-5|-|-
TGTGCCAGCAGTTACCATGTTGCAGGGAACTATGGCTACACCTTC
CASSYHVAGNYGYTF
>TRBJ1-1|TRBV19|-|few
TGTGCCAGTAGTACGACGGTGATGAACACTGAAGCTTTCTTT
CASSTTVMNTEAFF
>TRBJ2-1|TRBV5-4|TRBD2|-
TGTGCCAGCAGCTTGGACCCCCCGGGACTAGCAGATGTTTCCAATGAGCAGTTCTTC
CASSLDPPGLADVSNEQFF
>TRBJ2-1|TRBV11-2|TRBD2|-
TGTGCCTGTAGTGGAGCGGGAGCTTACAATGAGCAGTTCTTC
CACSGAGAYNEQFF
>TRBJ2-1|TRBV11-2|-|-
TGTGCCAGCAGCTTGGGACTCCGCGACAATGAGCAGTTCTTC
CASSLGLRDNEQFF
>TRBJ1-2|TRBV6-1|-|-
TGTGCCAGCAGTCCAAGGGGTTCTGGCTACACCTTC
CASSPRGSGYTF
>TRBJ1-4|TRBV5-1|-|-
TGCGCCAGCAGCTTGTGGGGCGTTAATGAAAAACTGTTTTTT
CASSLWGVNEKLFF
>TRBJ2-1|TRBV7-7|TRBD2|-
TGTGCCAGCAGCAGTGGGACTAGCGGGAGTTGGAATGAGCAGTTCTTC
CASSSGTSGSWNEQFF
>TRBJ1-1|TRBV29-1|-|few
TGCAGCGTTGAATGGGCGGCTGAAGCTTTCTTT
CSVEWAAEAFF
>TRBJ2-1|TRBV6-1|TRBD2|-
TGTGCCAGCACCGTGGGGAGGACTAGCGGCCATGAGCAGTTCTTC
CASTVGRTSGHEQFF
>TRBJ2-2|TRBV5-1|-|-
TGCGCCAGCAGGTACTTCCCGAACACCGGGGAGCTGTTTTTT
CASRYFPNTGELFF
>TRBJ1-4|TRBV6-1|-|few
TGTGCCAGCAGTGAAGTAGGGTGGGATAATGAAAAACTGTTTTTT
CASSEVGWDNEKLFF
>TRBJ2-1|TRBV7-3|-|-
TGCGCCAGCAGCTCTGTGACAGGCTACAATGAGCAGTTCTTC
CASSSVTGYNEQFF
>TRBJ1-1|TRBV5-1|-|-
TGCGCCAGCAGCTTGGCCACGGGATTGAACACTGAAGCTTTCTTT
CASSLATGLNTEAFF
>TRBJ1-1|TRBV4-1|TRBD1|-
TGCGCCAGCAGCCTAACCCCCGGGACAGTGAACACTGAAGCTTTCTTT
CASSLTPGTVNTEAFF
>TRBJ2-2|TRBV5-1|-|-
TGCGCCAGCAGCTTGGCCGCGAGCACCGGGGAGCTGTTTTTT
CASSLAASTGELFF
>TRBJ2-7|TRBV6-5|-|-
TGTGCCAGCAGCTACCGGCAGCATGGCGGGCAGTACTTC
CASSYRQHGGQYF
>TRBJ2-7|TRBV4-1|TRBD2|-
TGCGCCAGCAGCCAAGTGGGCGCCAGCGGGACCCTCTACGAGCAGTACTTC
CASSQVGASGTLYEQYF